Below are 5 T cell receptor beta chains sequenced from a single sample in a study of blood T cell repertoires in COVID-19. Repertoires were generated with immunoSEQ multiplex PCR, while TCRdb's copy carries only in-frame clones and drops some. The sample records some 180,000 clones, roughly 85% being singletons. The material sequenced was PBMCs or T cells enriched from blood (not recorded which). These receptors all come from a woman between 70 and 85 years old in a cohort exposed to, infected with or recovered from COVID-19 (not recorded which).

The chain is built from TRBV7-3 and TRBJ1-6; unclear D gene. Trimming took off 3 bases at V and 9 bases at J, with 12 bases between the two ends. In germline, CDR1 is SGHTA, CDR2 FQGTGA. The CDR3 runs 14 residues. This CDR3 is CASSLVAEGSPLHF. The CDR3 DNA follows: TGTGCCAGCAGCTTGGTTGCTGAGGGTTCACCCCTCCACTTT.

The rearrangement links TRBV6-6 to TRBJ1-5, with D perhaps matching TRBD1 (5 bases). The V gene lost 6 bases and the J gene lost 2 bases, with 11 bases spanning the gap. Germline lookup yields CDR1 MNHNY and CDR2 SVGAGI (reference sequence). The CDR3 sequence is 14 residues long. The CDR3 region has the DNA TGTGCCAGCAGCGCTTCGGGGGGCAATCAGCCCCAGCATTTT. Protein sequence: CASSASGGNQPQHF.

V gene TRBV28 combines with J gene TRBJ2-5, with D perhaps TRBD1 (6 bases). This CDR3 is built from 14 residues. V shed 7 bases and J shed 4 bases, with 16 bases lying between them. Per germline, CDR1 MDHEN and CDR2 SYDVKM. CDR3 region: CASKKPQGRETQYF. The CDR3 region has the DNA TGTGCCAGCAAAAAGCCCCAGGGGCGAGAGACCCAGTACTTC.

The chain joins TRBV6-2 or TRBV6-3 to TRBJ2-1; 11 positions match TRBD2. CDR1 is MNHEY and CDR2 is SVGEGT in the germline V gene. CDR3 length: 15 residues. Unmatched junction bases numbered 3, after V lost 5 bases and J lost 3 bases. In nucleotides, the CDR3 is TGTGCCAGCAGTCAAGGGACTAGCGGCTACAATGAGCAGTTCTTC. It specifies CASSQGTSGYNEQFF.

This clone is a singleton in its sample. The V call is TRBV5-1, the J call TRBJ2-2, with TRBD1 matching 8 bases. V shed 2 bases and J 4 bases; nucleotides not matched to a gene: 4. Germline-derived CDR1 and CDR2 are SGHRS and YFSETQ. The CDR3 is 15 residues long. The CDR3 DNA reads as TGCGCCAGCAGCTTTGGACAGGGCTCCACCGGGGAGCTGTTTTTT. This sequence encodes CASSFGQGSTGELFF.